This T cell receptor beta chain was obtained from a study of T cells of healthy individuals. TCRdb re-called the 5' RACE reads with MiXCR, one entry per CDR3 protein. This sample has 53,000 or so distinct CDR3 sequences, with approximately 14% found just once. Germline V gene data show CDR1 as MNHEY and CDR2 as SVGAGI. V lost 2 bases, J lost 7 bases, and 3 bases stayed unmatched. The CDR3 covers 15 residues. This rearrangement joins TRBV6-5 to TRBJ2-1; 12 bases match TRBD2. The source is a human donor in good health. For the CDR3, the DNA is TGTGCCAGCAGTTACCTGCTAGCGGGGGGGAATGAGCAGTTCTTC. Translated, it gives CASSYLLAGGNEQFF.